This T cell receptor (beta chain) is from a study of OX40 agonist ivuxolimab in advanced cancers. Sequenced by immunoSEQ multiplex PCR; TCRdb stores in-frame clones only, minus some. Here the sample spans about 150,000 clones, approximately 94% being singletons. The CDR3 extends over 14 amino acids. V was cut by 4 bases and J by 0 bases, with 6 bases left in between. Per the germline V gene, CDR1 is WNHNN and CDR2 is SYGVQD (reference sequence). This TCR came from an adult with an advanced solid tumor such as melanoma, head and neck, liver or kidney cancer. The sequenced sample was CD4+ or CD8+ T cells sorted from blood, obtained in a trial of the OX40 agonist ivuxolimab. V and J are TRBV10-1 and TRBJ2-2; no clear D. The CDR3 reads CASSVQANTGELFF. CDR3 bases: TGCGCCAGCAGTGTCCAGGCGAACACCGGGGAGCTGTTTTTT.